This T cell receptor (beta chain) was identified in a study of memory CD4+ T cells and cytomegalovirus serostatus. The CDR3 runs 15 residues. After removal of 4 bases from V and 4 bases from J, the junction contained 9 bases not matched to a gene. The V gene's germline CDR1 is SGHRS and CDR2 YFSETQ. Using immunoSEQ multiplex PCR, the repertoire was profiled, and TCRdb retains in-frame clones only, with some absent. Seen here are around 26,000 clones, 75% to 85% observed once, and the top ten hold under 0.75%. Single viable CD3+CD4+CD8-CD45RO+ cells were sorted as the memory CD4+ T cells. The clonotype originates from an adult in good health and CMV-seronegative. The chain has TRBV5-1 and TRBJ2-7; TRBD1 matches 9 bases. Sequencing was carried out using memory CD4+ T cells from blood. CDR3 DNA sequence: TGCGCCAGCAGCAGATCCGGGACAGGGAGGTACGAGCAGTACTTC. Amino acid sequence: CASSRSGTGRYEQYF.